The sequence of this T cell receptor beta chain was determined in a study of graft-versus-host responses after intestinal transplantation. Study outcomes and limitations: The presence of high graft-versus-host to host-versus-graft clonal ratios in allografts characterized patients with graft-donor T cell macrochimerism.

The ends were cut back, 4 bases at V and 4 bases at J, with 11 bases in the middle. CDR3 size: 13 residues. Germline assignment: CDR1 LGHNA and CDR2 YNFKEQ. To note about this clone: Its antigen is not identified.

Graft tissue was processed to release intraepithelial and lamina propria lymphocytes. Produced via immunoSEQ multiplex PCR; TCRdb's table is partial and in-frame only. The sample contains 20,000 or so clones, roughly three quarters of which appear only once. The source was ileum tissue, collected around 20 days after intestinal transplant. The source is a human patient who received an intestinal transplant, so some T cells may come from the graft donor. The chain has TRBV4-2 and TRBJ2-7; D might be TRBD1 (6 bases). This CDR3 reads CASSPKGGYEQYF. CDR3 nucleotides: TGTGCCAGCAGCCCTAAAGGGGGATACGAGCAGTACTTC.